The 18 T cell receptor beta chains given below trace back to one sample, sequenced in a study of blood T cell repertoires in COVID-19. Sequencing was performed with immunoSEQ multiplex PCR; in TCRdb, only in-frame clones are kept and a portion is missing. The sample lists roughly 230,000 clones; approximately 80% were seen once. Sequencing used peripheral blood. These TCRs come from a woman aged 80 or over with COVID-19, enrolled during active disease.

The V and J genes are TRBV7-2 and TRBJ2-1, with 12 positions matching TRBD2. CDR3 length: 16 amino acids. Germline V gene lookup returns CDR1 SGHTA and CDR2 FQGNSA. V trimming: 5 bases; J trimming: 9 bases; junction bases outside the gene matches: 11. As DNA, the CDR3 is TGTGCCAGCAGCCTCGGACTAGCGGGGTCACCGGGTGAGCAGTTCTTC. Protein product: CASSLGLAGSPGEQFF.

The chain couples TRBV18 to TRBJ1-6, with 10 bases matching TRBD1. The CDR3 runs to 15 residues. The germline CDR1 and CDR2 sequences are KGHSH and LQKENI. V shed 0 bases and J 7 bases; nucleotides not matched to a gene: 0. CDR3 sequence (DNA): TGTGCCAGCTCACCACCGGGACAGGGGAATTCACCCCTCCACTTT. Amino acid sequence: CASSPPGQGNSPLHF.

This clone was observed a handful of times. The rearrangement joins TRBV5-1 to TRBJ1-3; tentative D call: TRBD1 (5 bases). Trimming removed 4 bases from V and 5 bases from J, with 16 bases in between. The CDR3 is 15 amino acids. Germline-derived CDR1 and CDR2 are SGHRS and YFSETQ. The CDR3 loop is CASSPDSGRRNTIYF. The CDR3 DNA is TGCGCCAGCAGCCCCGACAGTGGAAGAAGAAACACCATATATTTT.

In the case of this clone: The junction differs from germline at one of its ends, possibly a read error. The chain couples TRBV3-1 (or the pseudogene TRBV3-2) to TRBJ1-1; D is undetermined. The CDR3 length is 14 residues. Per germline, CDR1 LGHDT and CDR2 YNNKEL (reference sequence). The CDR3 DNA is TGTGCCAGCAGACAAGAAGTCGGGGACACTGAAGCTTTCTTT. It translates to CASRQEVGDTEAFF.

The rearrangement joins TRBV6-1 to TRBJ1-5; TRBD1 is a possible D gene (6 bases). Germline V CDR1 and CDR2: MNHNS, SASEGT. The CDR3 sequence is 16 residues long. Between the trimmed V and J ends, which lost 4 bases and 7 bases, there was a span of 20 bases. Here the CDR3 reads CASSGGQGTPGQPQHF. DNA for the CDR3: TGTGCCAGCAGTGGGGGACAAGGGACGCCCGGGCAGCCCCAGCATTTT.

The chain has TRBV11-2 and TRBJ1-1, with TRBD1 as a possible D gene (5 bases). Germline values: CDR1 SGHAT, CDR2 FQNNGV. V gave up 3 bases and J gave up 3 bases, with 14 bases separating them. The CDR3 covers 15 residues. The CDR3 nucleotides read TGTGCCAGCAGCTTTGCTTCCGCAGGGTACACTGAAGCTTTCTTT. Amino acids: CASSFASAGYTEAFF.

The chain has TRBV5-6 and TRBJ2-5; D may be TRBD2 (5 bases). The CDR3 length is 11 residues. The germline V gene has CDR1 SGHDT and CDR2 YYEEEE. V lost 4 bases and J 10 bases, leaving 11 bases between the germline ends. The CDR3 DNA sequence: TGTGCCAGCAGCCTAGAGGGAGTCCAGTACTTC. It translates to CASSLEGVQYF.

The chain links TRBV2 to TRBJ2-1, with 9 bases matching TRBD1. The CDR3 has 13 amino acids. CDR1 is SNHLY and CDR2 is FYNNEI in the germline V gene. The V segment lost 9 bases and the J segment 9 bases; nucleotides outside the gene matches: 9. The CDR3 here is CARGQGPGFEQFF. DNA for the CDR3: TGTGCCAGGGGACAGGGCCCTGGTTTTGAGCAGTTCTTC.

The chain employs TRBV19 and TRBJ2-5, with TRBD1 matching over 12 bases. This CDR3 region has 16 residues. The ends lost 5 bases at V and 2 bases at J; junction bases unmatched: 6. Germline CDR1 and CDR2: LNHDA and SQIVND (reference sequence). CDR3 DNA sequence: TGTGCCAGTAGTGACCCGGGACAGGGGGCACAAGAGACCCAGTACTTC. Amino acids: CASSDPGQGAQETQYF.

This sequence joins TRBV11-1 and TRBJ1-1; 7 bases match TRBD1. This CDR3 has 14 residues. The germline CDR1 and CDR2 sequences are SGHAT and FQDESV (reference sequence). V was clipped by 5 bases and J by 0 bases; unmatched bases: 3. CDR3 coding DNA: TGTGCCAGCAGCAAAGGACAGGTGAACACTGAAGCTTTCTTT. This translates into CASSKGQVNTEAFF.

The CDR3 here is CASSSGTPNTEAFF. The CDR3, as DNA: TGTGCCAGCAGCTCCGGGACACCTAACACTGAAGCTTTCTTT. This rearrangement joins TRBV13 to TRBJ1-1; maybe TRBD1 (6 bases). This CDR3 has 14 amino acids. V dropped 4 bases and J dropped 2 bases, with 11 bases sitting between them. Germline V CDR1 and CDR2: PRHDT, FYEKMQ (reference sequence).

The chain combines TRBV5-1 with TRBJ2-2; no definite D call. Germline CDR1 reads SGHRS; CDR2 reads YFSETQ. V was shortened by 6 bases and J by 0 bases, with 15 bases between the two germline ends. The CDR3 runs to 16 residues. The CDR3 DNA sequence: TGCGCCAGCACCGAGAGTAGTAGCCCGAACACCGGGGAGCTGTTTTTT. Translated, it gives CASTESSSPNTGELFF.

The rearrangement links TRBV29-1 to TRBJ2-2, with D perhaps matching TRBD2 (6 bases). Germline loops: CDR1 SQVTM, CDR2 ANQGSEA. The CDR3 has 15 residues. Trimming cost V 2 bases and J 1 base, with 11 bases left between them. This CDR3 is CSVEKTAGNTGELFF. The CDR3 nucleotides are TGCAGCGTTGAAAAGACAGCGGGGAACACCGGGGAGCTGTTTTTT.

The chain employs TRBV10-3 and TRBJ1-1; D is unresolved. Trimming cost V 3 bases and J 4 bases, with 12 bases left between them. CDR1 is ENHRY and CDR2 is SYGVKD in the germline V gene. The CDR3 has 14 amino acids. In nucleotides, the CDR3 is TGTGCCATCAGTGAAGTAAGCGGCTCCACTGAAGCTTTCTTT. Translating it yields CAISEVSGSTEAFF.

Here the CDR3 DNA reads TGCGCCAGCAGCCAAGAAGGCCAGGGGATCTCCGGCTACACCTTC. As protein: CASSQEGQGISGYTF. The chain joins TRBV4-1 to TRBJ1-2; maybe TRBD1 (6 bases). CDR1 and CDR2 (germline): MGHRA, YSYEKL. The CDR3 loop spans 15 amino acids. The ends were cut back, 0 bases at V and 8 bases at J, with 16 bases in the middle.

The V gene is TRBV6-5, the J gene TRBJ2-7, with a possible D match to TRBD1 (6 bases). CDR3 length equals 15 residues. In germline, CDR1 is MNHEY, CDR2 SVGAGI. V dropped 3 bases and J dropped 1 base, with 13 bases sitting between them. CDR3 nucleotides: TGTGCCAGCAGTTATGGCGAAGGGGGTTCCTACGAGCAGTACTTC. Its translation is CASSYGEGGSYEQYF.

The V gene is TRBV6-6, the J gene TRBJ1-2; 10 bases fit TRBD1. V shed 5 bases, J shed 4 bases, and the junction held 4 bases outside the gene matches. Germline CDR1 and CDR2: MNHNY and SVGAGI (reference sequence). The CDR3 is 14 amino acids. The CDR3 coding sequence is TGTGCCAGCAGTGACCGGACAGGGGGCTATGGCTACACCTTC. This translates into CASSDRTGGYGYTF.

In regard to this clone: Other DNA sequences within the sample encode an identical CDR3. The chain links TRBV7-2 to TRBJ1-2; TRBD1 matches at 9 bases. Germline lookup yields CDR1 SGHTA and CDR2 FQGNSA. V was pared by 4 bases and J by 6 bases, with 6 bases of the junction left unmatched. The CDR3 loop spans 14 amino acids. Here the CDR3 DNA reads TGTGCCAGCAGCTCTAGACAGGGGGATGATGGCTACACCTTC. Translating it yields CASSSRQGDDGYTF.